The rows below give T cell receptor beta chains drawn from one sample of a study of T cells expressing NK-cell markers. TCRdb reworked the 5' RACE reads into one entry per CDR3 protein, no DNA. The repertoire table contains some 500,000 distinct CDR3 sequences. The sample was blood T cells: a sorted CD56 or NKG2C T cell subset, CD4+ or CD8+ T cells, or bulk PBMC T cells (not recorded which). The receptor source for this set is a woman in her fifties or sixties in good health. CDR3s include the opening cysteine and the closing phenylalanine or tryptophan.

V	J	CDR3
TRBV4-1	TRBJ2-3	CASSQIQDTQYF
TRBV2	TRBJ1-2	CASSTGSPYGYTF
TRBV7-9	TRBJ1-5	CASSQGPGEPQHF
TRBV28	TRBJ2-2	CASSSHRVFANTGELFF
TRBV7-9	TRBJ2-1	CASSFVTSGANEQFF
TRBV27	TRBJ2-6	CASSSRGTALWANVLTF
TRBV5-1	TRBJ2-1	CASSPELANEQFF
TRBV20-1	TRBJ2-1	CSAEGQPYNEQFF
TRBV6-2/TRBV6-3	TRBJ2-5	CASSYRDRLETQYF
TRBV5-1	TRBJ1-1	CASSLAEGLEAFF
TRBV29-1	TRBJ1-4	CSVGRGPEKLFF
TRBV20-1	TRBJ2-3	CSARATSGSASYTQYF
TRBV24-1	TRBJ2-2	CATTRENTGELFF
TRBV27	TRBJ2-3	CASPLLASGRALDTQYF
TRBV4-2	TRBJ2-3	CASSQDPSGADTQYF
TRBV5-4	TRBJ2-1	CASSRTRGDEQFF
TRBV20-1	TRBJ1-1	CSAQDSFGAFF
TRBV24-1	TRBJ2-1	CATSDLGLLGNNEQFF
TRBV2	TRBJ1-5	CASSDGGRMVQPQHF
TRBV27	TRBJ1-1	CASSFLMAGGNTEAFF
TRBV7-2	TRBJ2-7	CASSLVLPGASLISYEQYF
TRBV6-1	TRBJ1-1	CASSEWTGRTEAFF
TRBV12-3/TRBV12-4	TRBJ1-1	CASSLTGRTVEAFF
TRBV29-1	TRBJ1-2	CSGGPSLYGYTF
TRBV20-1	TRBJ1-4	CSARDGGDRWGEKLFF
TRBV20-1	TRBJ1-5	CSARGGITSNQPQHF
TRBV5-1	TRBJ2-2	CASSLEAGATGELFF
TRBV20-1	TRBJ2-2	CSAIVGGNTGELFF
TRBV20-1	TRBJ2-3	CSARARRHADTQYF
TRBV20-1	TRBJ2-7	CSARIGGRGAEQYF
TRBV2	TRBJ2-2	CASSRQVNTGELFF
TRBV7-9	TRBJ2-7	CASSKNPRGAGVNSTYEQYF
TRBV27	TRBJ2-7	CASSFKDSSYEQYF
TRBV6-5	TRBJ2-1	CASSWAGTVSSYNEQFF
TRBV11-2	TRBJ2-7	CASSSSVGRSYEQYF
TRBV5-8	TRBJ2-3	CASSLLGGSIDTQYF
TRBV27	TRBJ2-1	CASSFSEISNEQFF
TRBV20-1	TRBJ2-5	CSASHTGTSRETQYF
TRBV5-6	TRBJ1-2	CASRQTGGYTF
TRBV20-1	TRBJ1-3	CSARDLMGSSGNTIYF
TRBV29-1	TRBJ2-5	CSARGGGSGETQYF
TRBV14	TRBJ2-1	CASSQDFPGLAGVSTYNEQFF
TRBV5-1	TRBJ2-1	CASSATQGGSYNEQFF
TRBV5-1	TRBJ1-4	CASTYRTGATNEKLFF
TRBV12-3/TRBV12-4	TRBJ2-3	CASRPGLAFSTDTQYF
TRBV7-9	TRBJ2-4	CASSLLGNIQYF
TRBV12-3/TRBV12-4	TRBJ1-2	CASSPGAESGYTF
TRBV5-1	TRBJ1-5	CASSLEPGPGQPQHF
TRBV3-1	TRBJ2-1	CASSPLLRDYNEQFF
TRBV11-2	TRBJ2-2	CASSLRTGENTGELFF
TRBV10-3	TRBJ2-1	CAISESLGGGGDEQFF
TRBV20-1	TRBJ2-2	CSAREPTRQELFF
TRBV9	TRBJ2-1	CASSSGSGNNNEQFF